The clone carrying this T cell receptor beta chain was recorded many times. Its cognate antigen is unknown. Using RNA transcripts as the source, TCR beta CDR3 regions were amplified. HTBI primers were the set used in a first-round RT-PCR of the TCR CDR3. TCRdb reprocessed the multiplex PCR reads via MiXCR and lists one record per CDR3 protein. The data show 300,000 to 350,000 distinct CDR3 sequences, roughly a fifth seen once. This entry comes from a study of T cells in Graves' hyperthyroidism and ophthalmopathy. Study in general: The authors collected peripheral blood at initial diagnosis, before any treatment. Points from the study as a whole: In simple terms, a model built on 13 V-J features told ophthalmopathy apart from stable hyperthyroidism.

Over 18 months, lack of ophthalmopathy progression marked Graves' hyperthyroidism as stable. Uncontrolled infection, other autoimmune disease, pregnancy or lactation led to exclusion. CDR3 length equals 15 residues. The V and J ends lost 1 base and 2 bases respectively, with 10 bases between them. CDR1 and CDR2 (germline): SGHRS, YFSETQ. The sequenced material came from blood. The TCR originated in a woman in her fifties or sixties with Graves' hyperthyroidism. The gene calls are TRBV5-1 and TRBJ2-1; D unclear. The chain's CDR3 is CASSLTGLAYNEQFF. In nucleotides, the CDR3 is TGCGCCAGCAGCTTGACGGGCTTAGCCTACAATGAGCAGTTCTTC.